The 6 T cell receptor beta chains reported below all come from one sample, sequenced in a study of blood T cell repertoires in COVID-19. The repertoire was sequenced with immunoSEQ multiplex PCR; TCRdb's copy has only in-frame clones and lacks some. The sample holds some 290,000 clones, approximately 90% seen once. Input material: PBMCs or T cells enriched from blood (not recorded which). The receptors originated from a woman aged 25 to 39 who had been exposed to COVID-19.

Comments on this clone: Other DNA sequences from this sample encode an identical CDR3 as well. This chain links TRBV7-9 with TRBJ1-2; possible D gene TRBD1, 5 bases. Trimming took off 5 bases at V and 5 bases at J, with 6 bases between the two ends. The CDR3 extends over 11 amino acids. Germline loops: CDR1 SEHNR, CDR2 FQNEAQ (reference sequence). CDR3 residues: CASSPGYGYTF. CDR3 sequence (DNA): TGTGCCAGCAGCCCAGGGTATGGCTACACCTTC. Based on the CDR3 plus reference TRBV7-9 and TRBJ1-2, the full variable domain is DTGVSQNPRHKITKRGQNVTFRCDPISEHNRLYWYRQTLGQGPEFLTYFQNEAQLEKSRLLSDRFSAERPKGSFSTLEIQRTEQGDSAMYLCASSPGYGYTFGSGTRLTVV.

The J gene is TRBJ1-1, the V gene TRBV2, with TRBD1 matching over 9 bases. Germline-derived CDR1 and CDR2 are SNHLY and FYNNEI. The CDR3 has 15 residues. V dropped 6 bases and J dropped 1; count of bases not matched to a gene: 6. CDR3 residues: CASSSTGGANTEAFF. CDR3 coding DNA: TGTGCCAGCAGCTCAACAGGGGGCGCGAACACTGAAGCTTTCTTT. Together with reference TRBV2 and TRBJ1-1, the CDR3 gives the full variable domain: EPEVTQTPSHQVTQMGQEVILRCVPISNHLYFYWYRQILGQKVEFLVSFYNNEISEKSEIFDDQFSVERPDGSNFTLKIRSTKLEDSAMYFCASSSTGGANTEAFFGQGTRLTVV.

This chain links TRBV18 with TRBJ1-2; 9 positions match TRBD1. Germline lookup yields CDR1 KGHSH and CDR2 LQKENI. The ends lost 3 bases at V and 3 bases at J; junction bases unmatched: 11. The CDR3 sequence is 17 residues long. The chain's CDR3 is CASSPQAPQGAYYGYTF. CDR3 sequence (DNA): TGTGCCAGCTCACCCCAGGCCCCACAGGGGGCCTACTATGGCTACACCTTC.

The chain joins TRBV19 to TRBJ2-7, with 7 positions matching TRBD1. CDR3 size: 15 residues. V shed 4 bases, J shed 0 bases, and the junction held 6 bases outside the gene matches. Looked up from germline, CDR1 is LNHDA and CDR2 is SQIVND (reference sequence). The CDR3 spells CASSTRGQISYEQYF. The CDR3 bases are TGTGCCAGTAGTACCCGGGGACAGATCTCCTACGAGCAGTACTTC.

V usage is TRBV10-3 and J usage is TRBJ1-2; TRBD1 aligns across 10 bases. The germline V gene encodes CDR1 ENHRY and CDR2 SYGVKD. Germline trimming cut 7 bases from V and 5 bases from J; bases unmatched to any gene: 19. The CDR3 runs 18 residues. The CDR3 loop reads CAINAGSSGTGVLYGYTF. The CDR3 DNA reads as TGTGCCATCAACGCCGGATCTTCCGGGACAGGGGTTTTATATGGCTACACCTTC.

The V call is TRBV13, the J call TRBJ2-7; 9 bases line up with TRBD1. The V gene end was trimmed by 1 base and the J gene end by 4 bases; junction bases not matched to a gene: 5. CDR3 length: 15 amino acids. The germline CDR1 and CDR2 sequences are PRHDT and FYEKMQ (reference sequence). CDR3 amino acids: CASSLAGTGRYEQYF. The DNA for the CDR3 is TGTGCCAGCAGCTTAGCCGGGACAGGGCGATACGAGCAGTACTTC.